These 9 T cell receptor beta chains were sequenced from one sample in a study of T cell repertoires in cytomegalovirus infection. What these receptors recognize is not known. Via MiXCR, TCRdb re-called the reads, giving one row per CDR3 protein. The sample records 570,000 or so distinct CDR3 sequences, about 40% being singletons. This specimen was cultured PBMCs, taken from culture after CMV antigen stimulation. Receptors originate from a human donor in good health (CMV status not recorded). Some clones in this sample may be carry-over from other donors' samples.

V gene TRBV5-4 combines with J gene TRBJ2-2, with no clear D. The CDR3 is 15 amino acids. The V gene lost 0 bases and the J gene lost 4 bases, with 10 bases spanning the gap. CDR1 SGHNT and CDR2 YYREEE come from the germline V gene (reference sequence). CDR3 protein: CASSLGVVPTGELFF. Written as DNA, the CDR3 is TGTGCCAGCAGCTTGGGAGTGGTCCCCACCGGGGAGCTGTTTTTT.

This rearrangement joins TRBV7-2 to TRBJ2-7, with a tentative D call TRBD1 (6 bases). Germline assignment: CDR1 SGHTA and CDR2 FQGNSA. The CDR3 covers 14 residues. Trimming removed 4 bases from V and 7 bases from J, with 17 bases in between. CDR3 sequence reads: CASSSRVGAREQYF. CDR3 sequence (DNA): TGTGCCAGCAGCTCACGGGTGGGGGCTAGGGAGCAGTACTTC. Looking up the rest from reference TRBV7-2 and TRBJ2-7 gives the full variable domain: GAGVSQSPSNKVTEKGKDVELRCDPISGHTALYWYRQSLGQGLEFLIYFQGNSAPDKSGLPSDRFSAERTGGSVSTLTIQRTQQEDSAVYLCASSSRVGAREQYFGPGTRLTVT.

This clonotype was found a few times. This chain links TRBV7-9 with TRBJ2-7; a possible D gene is TRBD1 (5 bases). CDR3 length equals 15 residues. Germline V gene lookup returns CDR1 SEHNR and CDR2 FQNEAQ (reference sequence). The germline V and J ends were trimmed by 5 bases and 0 bases, with 14 bases remaining between them. The CDR3: CASSPARTRSYEQYF. CDR3 nucleotides: TGTGCCAGCAGCCCCGCACGGACACGCTCCTACGAGCAGTACTTC.

This clonotype was seen a handful of times. This rearrangement joins TRBV25-1 to TRBJ1-5, with unresolved D. The CDR3 has 15 residues. Germline-derived CDR1 and CDR2 are MGHDK and SYGVNS. Trimming took 2 bases from V and 3 from J, leaving 11 bases between them. The CDR3 spells CASSEGILSNQPQHF. CDR3 nucleotide sequence: TGTGCCAGCAGTGAAGGAATCCTGTCCAATCAGCCCCAGCATTTT.

The chain employs TRBV12-3 or TRBV12-4 and TRBJ1-6; no reliable D call. The CDR3 extends over 13 amino acids. V was shortened by 6 bases and J by 0 bases, with 3 bases between the two germline ends. CDR3 residues: CASRSSYNSPLHF. The CDR3, as DNA: TGTGCCAGCAGGAGCTCCTATAATTCACCCCTCCACTTT.

This clonotype appeared a few times. The chain employs TRBV11-1 and TRBJ1-4; D is ambiguous. Trimming stripped 5 bases from V and 0 bases from J, with 7 bases between. The CDR3 length is 14 residues. CDR1 is SGHAT, CDR2 FQDESV, per germline (reference sequence). This CDR3 reads CASSNRATNEKLFF. CDR3 nucleotides: TGTGCCAGCAGCAACCGAGCAACTAATGAAAAACTGTTTTTT.

The chain employs TRBV12-5 and TRBJ2-1, with TRBD2 matching over 9 bases. The CDR3 contains 16 residues. Unmatched junction bases numbered 10, after V lost 2 bases and J lost 8 bases. The V gene's germline CDR1 is LGHNT and CDR2 FRNRAP. The CDR3 reads CASGLYGREGSDEQFF. DNA for the CDR3: TGTGCTAGTGGTTTGTACGGGCGGGAGGGTAGTGATGAGCAGTTCTTC.

The chain combines TRBV20-1 with TRBJ1-1; 8 nucleotides match TRBD1. CDR3 length: 13 residues. The V gene's germline CDR1 is DFQATT and CDR2 SNEGSKA (reference sequence). Trimming took 4 bases from V and 4 from J; bases not matched to a gene: 5. The CDR3 nucleotides read TGCAGTGCTATTTCCGGGACAGGCACTGAAGCTTTCTTT. Amino acids: CSAISGTGTEAFF.

This clonotype was seen only a few times. The rearrangement uses TRBV6-5 and TRBJ2-1; possible D gene TRBD2, 6 bases. The CDR3 spans 15 residues. Trimming stripped 5 bases from V and 6 bases from J, with 17 bases between. Per the germline V gene, CDR1 is MNHEY and CDR2 is SVGAGI. Written as DNA, the CDR3 is TGTGCCAGCAGTGGGGGGTGGGCAGGGTTCAATGAGCAGTTCTTC. Its translation is CASSGGWAGFNEQFF.